This T cell receptor beta chain emerged from a study of T cell repertoires and leukemia-associated antigens (dated by TCRdb to the late 2010s). In the study overall: About 5.1 to 7 million read pairs and about 3.3 to 5.0 million effective reads were obtained per sample, with 15 million to 20 million effective reads obtained overall. Using in vitro peptide stimulation of healthy T cells, the study set out to figure out what antigen is recognized by a TCR Vbeta21 clone that had previously been found in CML patients.

As a first step, CD3+ T cells were rested overnight at more than 2 million cells/mL in RPMI 1640 lacking fetal bovine serum. MACS immunomagnetic beads were used according to the manufacturer's instructions to isolate CD3+ T cells from PBMCs. Results and caveats for the whole study, not just this receptor: No significant differences among the four groups were observed in the numbers of Vbeta genes (about 60), Jbeta genes (more than 12), VDJ rearrangements, or unique CDR3s. The antigen specificity and function of the expanded clones were not directly tested, and further investigation of both was required.

Total RNA was extracted from the cultured T cells using TRIzol reagent. TCRbeta libraries were amplified from RNA by 5' rapid amplification of cDNA ends (5'RACE). Before sequencing, library concentration and integrity were assessed using Qubit, an Agilent instrument, and quantitative PCR. Qualified libraries were sequenced on Illumina HiSeq or MiSeq by a commercial service provider. Regarding the original processing steps: MiXCR version 1.8.2 was used to identify TCR sequences in each sample. For a clone to be considered qualified, a CDR3 longer than four amino acids, an in-frame nucleotide length, and the absence of a stop codon were required. An effective read was defined as a read containing the complete CDR3 structure. Validation of expanded clones was performed by RT-PCR with 24 Vbeta primers, GeneScan spectratyping, and Sanger sequencing. The public reads were reprocessed in TCRdb via fastp at Q25 and MiXCR, keeping in-frame beta chains. Rows are combined by CDR3 protein, so each entry shows the most common genes and DNA. These V and J calls are TCRdb output, not the study's own analysis. This sample holds 11,000 or so distinct CDR3 sequences; 40% to 45% were observed only once. The top ten clones comprise 27% of the sample.

Between the V and J ends, shortened by 0 bases and 4 bases respectively, the junction contains 10 bases. The CDR3 covers 14 residues, taking in both the cysteine and the phenylalanine. Only the CDR3 DNA stays, 42 bases, in frame from base 1. CDR1 and CDR2 (SGHRS, YFSETQ) derive from the germline V gene. This clonotype was observed a few times. Its antigen has not been determined. No qualities accompany the bases; no much larger clone lies one base away. The V gene is TRBV5-1 and the J gene is TRBJ1-2; TRBD1 is a possible D gene, resting on 6 matching bases. This receptor was obtained from a female donor in good health. The source material was CD3+ T cells sorted from blood and cultured. Here the CDR3 is given as CASSLDDRSYGYTF. The DNA sequence is as follows: TGCGCCAGCAGCTTGGACGACAGGAGCTATGGCTACACCTTC.